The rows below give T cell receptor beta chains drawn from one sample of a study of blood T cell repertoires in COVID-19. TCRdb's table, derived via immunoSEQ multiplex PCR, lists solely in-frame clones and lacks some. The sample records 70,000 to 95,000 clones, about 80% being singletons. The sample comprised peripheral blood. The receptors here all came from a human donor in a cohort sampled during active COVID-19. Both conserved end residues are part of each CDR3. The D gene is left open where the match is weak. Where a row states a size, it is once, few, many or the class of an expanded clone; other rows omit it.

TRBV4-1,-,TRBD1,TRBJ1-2,TGCGCCAGCAGCCCCCAGCCTTCTCGGACAGGCGGGGAATATGGCTACACCTTC,CASSPQPSRTGGEYGYTF
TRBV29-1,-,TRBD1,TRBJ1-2,TGCAGCACTGGACAGGGGCCGGGTGGCTACACCTTC,CSTGQGPGGYTF
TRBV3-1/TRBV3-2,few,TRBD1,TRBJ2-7,TGTGCCAGCAGCCCCGGACAGGACGAGCAGTACTTC,CASSPGQDEQYF
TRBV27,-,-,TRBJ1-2,TGTGCCAGCAGTTTAGGGGCAGGTAACGTTGGGCATGGCTACACCTTC,CASSLGAGNVGHGYTF
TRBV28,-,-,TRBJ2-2,TGTGCCAGCAGTTTAAGGGGAGGTACCGGGGAGCTGTTTTTT,CASSLRGGTGELFF
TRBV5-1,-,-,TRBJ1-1,TGCGCCAGCAGCTTGGGGGGTGGGAGCTCGAACACTGAAGCTTTCTTT,CASSLGGGSSNTEAFF
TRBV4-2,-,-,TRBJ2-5,TGTGCCAGCAGCCGACAGAGAGACCAAGAGACCCAGTACTTC,CASSRQRDQETQYF
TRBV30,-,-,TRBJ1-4,TGTGCCGAGCAGGGGAAGAGAAAAACTAATGAAAAACTGTTTTTT,CAEQGKRKTNEKLFF
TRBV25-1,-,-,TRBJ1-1,TGTGCCAGCAGTCCCCTTGGACAGAAGATTGAAGCTTTCTTT,CASSPLGQKIEAFF
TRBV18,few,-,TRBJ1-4,TGTGCCAGCTCAAGAGACAGACTTTCAACTAATGAAAAACTGTTTTTT,CASSRDRLSTNEKLFF
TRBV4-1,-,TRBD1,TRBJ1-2,TGCGCCAGCAGCCAAGTGGCGACAGGGTATTATGGCTACACCTTC,CASSQVATGYYGYTF
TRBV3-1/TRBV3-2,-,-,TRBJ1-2,TGTGCCAGCAGCCAAGTCTTACAGGGCTACACCTTC,CASSQVLQGYTF
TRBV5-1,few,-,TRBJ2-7,TGCGCCAGCAGCTTGGCCGTGGGCAGTGGCTACGAGCAGTACTTC,CASSLAVGSGYEQYF
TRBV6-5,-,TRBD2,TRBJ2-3,TGTGCCAGCAGTTACTCTTTTCTTAGCGGGAGTGATACGCAGTATTTT,CASSYSFLSGSDTQYF
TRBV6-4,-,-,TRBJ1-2,TGTGCCAGCAGTGACCCCGGGAGAGGGTCGGGCTACACCTTC,CASSDPGRGSGYTF
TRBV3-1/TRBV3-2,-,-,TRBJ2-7,TGTGCCAGCAGCCTTTCGGGAGCCTACGAGCAGTACTTC,CASSLSGAYEQYF
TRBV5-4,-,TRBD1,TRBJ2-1,TGTGCCAGCAGCTTCGGACAGGGCGGCTACAATGAGCAGTTCTTC,CASSFGQGGYNEQFF
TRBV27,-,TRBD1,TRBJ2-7,TGTGCCAGCGGGGAAACAGGGGTGAGGAACGAGCAGTACTTC,CASGETGVRNEQYF
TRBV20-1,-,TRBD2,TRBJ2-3,TGCAGTGCAAGTAGGGGACTAGCGGGAGTAAATACGCAGTATTTT,CSASRGLAGVNTQYF
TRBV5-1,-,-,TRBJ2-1,TGCGCCAGCAGCTTGGGCGAGCGGTCCCCCTACAATGAGCAGTTCTTC,CASSLGERSPYNEQFF
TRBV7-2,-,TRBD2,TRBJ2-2,TGTGCCAGCAGCTTCCTAGCGGGGCTAAACACCGGGGAGCTGTTTTTT,CASSFLAGLNTGELFF
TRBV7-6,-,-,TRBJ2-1,TGTGCCAGCAGCTTAGGTCCGGTGGATGAGCAGTTCTTC,CASSLGPVDEQFF
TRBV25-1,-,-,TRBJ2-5,TGTGCCAGCAGTAACCCCCCCAGGCTCCCTTCCCAAGAGACCCAGTACTTC,CASSNPPRLPSQETQYF
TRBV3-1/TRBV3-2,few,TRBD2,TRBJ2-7,TGTGCCAGCAGCTCCTGGAGCGGGGGTGCTCTGGGAGAGCAGTACTTC,CASSSWSGGALGEQYF
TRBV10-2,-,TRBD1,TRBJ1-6,TGCGCCAGCGGCGACAGGGATAATTCACCCCTCCACTTT,CASGDRDNSPLHF
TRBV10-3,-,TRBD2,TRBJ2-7,TGTGCCACTTCGGGACTAGCGGGTCGCGAGCAGTACTTC,CATSGLAGREQYF
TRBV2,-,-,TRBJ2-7,TGTGCCAGCAGTGTGTACAACGAGCAGTACTTC,CASSVYNEQYF
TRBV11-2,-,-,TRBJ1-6,TGTGCCAGCAGTCGACAGGATGTTTCACCCCTCCACTTT,CASSRQDVSPLHF
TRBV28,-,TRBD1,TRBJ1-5,TGTGCCAGCAGTTTCGGGACAGCTAGCAATCAGCCCCAGCATTTT,CASSFGTASNQPQHF
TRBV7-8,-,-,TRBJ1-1,TGTGCCAGCAGCTTCAGGGGTAGGACTGAAGCTTTCTTT,CASSFRGRTEAFF
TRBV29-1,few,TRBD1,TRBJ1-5,TGCAGCGTCCGAACAGGGGATAATCAGCCCCAGCATTTT,CSVRTGDNQPQHF
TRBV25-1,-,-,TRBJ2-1,TGTGCCAGCAGTGAATTAATTCGGGGAGGGGGTGAGCAGTTCTTC,CASSELIRGGGEQFF
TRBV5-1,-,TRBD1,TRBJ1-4,TGCGCCAGCAGCTTGGCCCGACAGGGGTCAACTAATGAAAAACTGTTTTTT,CASSLARQGSTNEKLFF
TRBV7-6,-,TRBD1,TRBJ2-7,TGTGCCAGCAGCACAGGGGTGACAGGGGGCCGCTGGGAGCAGTACTTC,CASSTGVTGGRWEQYF
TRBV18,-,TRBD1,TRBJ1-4,TGTGCCAGCTCACCCGGACAGGGGCCATCAGAAAAACTGTTTTTT,CASSPGQGPSEKLFF
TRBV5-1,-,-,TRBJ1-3,TGCGCCAGCAGCTTGGTGGGCCCTGGAAACACCATATATTTT,CASSLVGPGNTIYF
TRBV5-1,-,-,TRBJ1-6,TGCGCCAGCAGCTTTCCAGGGAATTCACCCCTCCACTTT,CASSFPGNSPLHF